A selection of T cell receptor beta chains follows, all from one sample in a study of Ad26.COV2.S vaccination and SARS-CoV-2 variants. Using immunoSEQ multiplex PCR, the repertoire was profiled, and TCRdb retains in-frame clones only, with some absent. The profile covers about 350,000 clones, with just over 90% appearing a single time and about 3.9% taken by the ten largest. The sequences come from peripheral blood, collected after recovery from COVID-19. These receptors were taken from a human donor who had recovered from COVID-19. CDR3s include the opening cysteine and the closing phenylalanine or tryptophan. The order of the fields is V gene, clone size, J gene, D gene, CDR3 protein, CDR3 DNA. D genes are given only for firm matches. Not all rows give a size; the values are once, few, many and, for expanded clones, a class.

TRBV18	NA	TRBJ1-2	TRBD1	CASSERTGNYGYTF	TGTGCCAGCTCAGAACGGACAGGCAACTATGGCTACACCTTC
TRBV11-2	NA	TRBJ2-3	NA	CASSWGTGDTQYF	TGTGCCAGCAGCTGGGGGACCGGGGATACGCAGTATTTT
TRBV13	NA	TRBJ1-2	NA	CASSLENREAGYTF	TGTGCCAGCAGCTTAGAGAACAGGGAGGCTGGCTACACCTTC
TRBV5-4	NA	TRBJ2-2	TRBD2	CASSFGLAGGGGELFF	TGTGCCAGCAGCTTCGGACTAGCGGGGGGCGGCGGGGAGCTGTTTTTT
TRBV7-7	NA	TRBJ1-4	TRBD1	CASSRGQGRNEKLFF	TGTGCTAGCAGTAGAGGACAGGGGCGTAATGAAAAACTGTTTTTT
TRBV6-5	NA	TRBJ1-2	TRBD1	CASSSLGTGPARGYTF	TGTGCCAGCAGTTCTCTCGGGACAGGGCCCGCACGCGGCTACACCTTC
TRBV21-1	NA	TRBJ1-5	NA	CASSSRPGQEERQPQHF	TGTGCCAGCAGCTCCCGACCTGGGCAGGAGGAGCGGCAGCCCCAGCATTTT
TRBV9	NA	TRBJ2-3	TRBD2	CASSVAGTSGGVDTQYF	TGTGCCAGCAGCGTAGCCGGTACTAGCGGGGGGGTGGATACGCAGTATTTT
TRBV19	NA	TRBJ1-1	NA	CASSPFPKPEAFF	TGTGCCAGTAGTCCGTTTCCTAAGCCTGAAGCTTTCTTT
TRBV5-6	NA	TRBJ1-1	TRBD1	CASSATGVTEAFF	TGTGCCAGCAGCGCGACAGGGGTCACTGAAGCTTTCTTT
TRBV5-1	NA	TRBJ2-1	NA	CASSLATDNEQFF	TGCGCCAGCAGCTTGGCCACAGACAATGAGCAGTTCTTC
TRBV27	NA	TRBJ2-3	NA	CASSLSGSTDTQYF	TGTGCCAGCAGTTTATCAGGTAGCACAGATACGCAGTATTTT
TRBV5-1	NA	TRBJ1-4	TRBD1	CASSLGQGGEKLFF	TGCGCCAGCAGCTTGGGACAGGGGGGTGAAAAACTGTTTTTT
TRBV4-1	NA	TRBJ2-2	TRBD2	CASSPLAGGRTGELFF	TGCGCCAGCAGCCCATTAGCGGGGGGGCGCACCGGGGAGCTGTTTTTT
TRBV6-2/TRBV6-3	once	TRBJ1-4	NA	CASSFDTILFF	TGTGCCAGCAGTTTCGACACCATACTGTTTTTT
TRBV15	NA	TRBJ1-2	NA	CATSRVGPRDGYTF	TGTGCCACCAGCAGAGTAGGGCCCAGGGATGGCTACACCTTC
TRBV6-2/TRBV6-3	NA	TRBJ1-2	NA	CASSYGSGTEGYTF	TGTGCCAGCAGTTACGGGTCAGGGACCGAAGGCTACACCTTC
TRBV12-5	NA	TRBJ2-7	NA	CASGLGGYEQYF	TGTGCTAGTGGTTTGGGGGGCTACGAGCAGTACTTC
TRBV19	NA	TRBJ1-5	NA	CASSTGTFNQPQHF	TGTGCCAGTAGTACCGGGACATTCAATCAGCCCCAGCATTTT
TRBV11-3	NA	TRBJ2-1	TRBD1	CASSPGTALYNEQFF	TGTGCCAGCAGCCCAGGGACAGCTCTCTACAATGAGCAGTTCTTC
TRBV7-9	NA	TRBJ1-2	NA	CASSLVGNYGYTF	TGTGCCAGCAGCTTAGTCGGTAACTATGGCTACACCTTC
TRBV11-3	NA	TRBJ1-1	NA	CASSVRLNTEAFF	TGTGCCAGCAGCGTCCGACTGAACACTGAAGCTTTCTTT
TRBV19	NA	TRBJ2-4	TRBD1	CASSYPSDPGGSNIQYF	TGTGCCAGTAGTTATCCTTCCGACCCAGGGGGCTCTAACATTCAGTACTTC
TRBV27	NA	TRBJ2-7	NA	CASSSLRLHYEQYF	TGTGCCAGCAGTAGCCTAAGACTTCACTACGAGCAGTACTTC
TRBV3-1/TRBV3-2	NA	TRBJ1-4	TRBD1	CASSRNRGGEKLFF	TGTGCCAGCAGCCGAAACAGGGGCGGCGAAAAACTGTTTTTT
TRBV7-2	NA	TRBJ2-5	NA	CASSIRDLFETQYF	TGTGCCAGCAGCATCCGGGACTTGTTCGAGACCCAGTACTTC
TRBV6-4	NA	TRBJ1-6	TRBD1	CASRQGTRNSPLHF	TGTGCCAGCAGACAGGGGACGAGGAATTCACCCCTCCACTTT
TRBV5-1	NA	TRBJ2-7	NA	CASSLVDSSYEQYF	TGCGCCAGCAGCTTAGTGGACAGCTCCTACGAGCAGTACTTC
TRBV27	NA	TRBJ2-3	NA	CASSDEPTASTDTQYF	TGTGCCAGCAGTGATGAACCTACGGCTAGCACAGATACGCAGTATTTT
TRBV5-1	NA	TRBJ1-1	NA	CASSFGPGVMNTEAFF	TGCGCCAGCAGCTTTGGACCAGGGGTCATGAACACTGAAGCTTTCTTT
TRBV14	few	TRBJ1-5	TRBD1	CASSQDWTGLQPQHF	TGTGCCAGCAGCCAAGACTGGACAGGGCTACAGCCCCAGCATTTT
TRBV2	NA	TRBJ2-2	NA	CASSSGELFF	TGTGCCAGCAGTTCTGGGGAGCTGTTTTTT
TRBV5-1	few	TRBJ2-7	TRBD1	CASSLRTGGGDEQYF	TGCGCCAGCAGCTTGAGGACAGGGGGCGGCGACGAGCAGTACTTC
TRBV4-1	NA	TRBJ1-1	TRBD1	CASSPPTGTANTEAFF	TGCGCCAGCAGCCCGCCTACCGGGACAGCGAACACTGAAGCTTTCTTT
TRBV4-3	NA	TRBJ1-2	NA	CASSQDGGFRGYTF	TGCGCCAGCAGCCAAGATGGGGGGTTTCGCGGCTACACCTTC
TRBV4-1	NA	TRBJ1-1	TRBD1	CASSQEPRQGRTEAFF	TGCGCCAGCAGCCAAGAACCCCGACAGGGGAGGACTGAAGCTTTCTTT
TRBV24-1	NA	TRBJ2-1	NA	CATSDRSSYNEQFF	TGTGCCACCAGTGACCGTTCCTCCTACAATGAGCAGTTCTTC
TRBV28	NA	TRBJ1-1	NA	CASSSEAGVNTEAFF	TGTGCCAGCAGTTCCGAGGCGGGGGTGAACACTGAAGCTTTCTTT
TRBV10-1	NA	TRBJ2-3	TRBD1	CASRDGQGLSDTQYF	TGCGCCAGCAGGGACGGACAGGGATTGTCAGATACGCAGTATTTT
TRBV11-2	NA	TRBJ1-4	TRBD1	CASSSGTDRYEKLFF	TGTGCCAGCAGCTCTGGGACAGATAGATATGAAAAACTGTTTTTT
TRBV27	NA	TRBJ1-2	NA	CASSSSGLDGYTF	TGTGCCAGCAGTTCCTCGGGGCTGGATGGCTACACCTTC
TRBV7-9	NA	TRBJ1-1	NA	CASTRTYEAFF	TGTGCCAGCACCCGGACCTATGAAGCTTTCTTT
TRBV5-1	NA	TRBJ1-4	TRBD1	CASSYGTANEKLFF	TGCGCCAGCAGCTATGGGACAGCTAATGAAAAACTGTTTTTT
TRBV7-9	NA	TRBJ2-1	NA	CASSLAGSYNEQFF	TGTGCCAGCAGCTTGGCGGGGTCCTACAATGAGCAGTTCTTC
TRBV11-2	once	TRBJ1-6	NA	CASSPRQDYNSPLHF	TGTGCCAGCAGCCCCCGACAGGACTATAATTCACCCCTCCACTTT
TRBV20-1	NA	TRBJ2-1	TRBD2	CSASRRASGGGNEQFF	TGCAGTGCTAGTCGCCGGGCCAGCGGGGGGGGGAATGAGCAGTTCTTC